The entry below gives a single T cell receptor beta chain sequence along with its context. This sample is part of a study of cytomegalovirus exposure and HLA in healthy donors. Amplification used 60 Vbeta primers and 13 Jbeta primers. Produced via immunoSEQ multiplex PCR; TCRdb's table is partial and in-frame only. The data contain 65,000 to 95,000 clones, 65% to 80% of them singletons. The CDR3 is 14 residues long. CDR1 and CDR2 (germline): SGHVS, FQNEAQ. Trimming cost V 5 bases and J 6 bases; bases outside gene matches: 4. The rearrangement joins TRBV7-8 to TRBJ2-4; TRBD2 matches 10 bases. The receptor was isolated from a man between 65 and 85 years old in good health and CMV-seronegative. The sample consisted of PBMCs. CDR3 coding DNA: TGTGCCAGCAGCGGCAGCGGGGGGGGAAACATTCAGTACTTC. This sequence encodes CASSGSGGGNIQYF.